One and the same sample provided the 4 T cell receptor beta chains below, sequenced in a study of shared clonotypes between healthy human individuals. Generated by immunoSEQ multiplex PCR, the TCRdb table keeps only in-frame clones and is missing some. This sample yields under 2,000,000 clones, of which roughly 95% are seen a single time; roughly 1% belongs to the top ten. Selected positively for CCR7 and CD45RO-negative, naive CD8 cells excluded terminally differentiated effector memory CD45RA+ cells. Sequenced input: naive CD8+ T cells sorted from blood. These receptors all stem from a man between 18 and 29 years old in good health.

The rearrangement joins TRBV7-9 to TRBJ2-1; 7 bases fit TRBD1. The trim removed 8 bases at V and 5 bases at J, leaving 6 bases unmatched. Germline V lookup: CDR1 SEHNR, CDR2 FQNEAQ (reference sequence). The CDR3 contains 13 residues. The CDR3 region is CASERTGHNEQFF. DNA for the CDR3: TGTGCCAGCGAGAGGACAGGTCACAATGAGCAGTTCTTC.

The chain uses TRBV27 and TRBJ1-1; 7 bases line up with TRBD1. Germline trimming cut 5 bases from V and 5 bases from J; bases unmatched to any gene: 11. CDR3 size: 15 residues. Germline-derived CDR1 and CDR2 are MNHEY and SMNVEV (reference sequence). CDR3 sequence: CASSEVQGLVTEAFF. The CDR3 DNA is TGTGCCAGCAGTGAAGTACAGGGGTTGGTAACTGAAGCTTTCTTT.

The rearrangement links TRBV28 to TRBJ2-2, with D perhaps matching TRBD1 (6 bases). Germline assignment: CDR1 MDHEN and CDR2 SYDVKM. The CDR3 extends over 16 amino acids. V shed 5 bases and J shed 6 bases, with 19 bases lying between them. The CDR3 region is CASSTNREVGAGELFF. The CDR3 DNA reads as TGTGCCAGCAGTACCAACAGGGAAGTGGGTGCCGGGGAGCTGTTTTTT.

V gene TRBV5-8 combines with J gene TRBJ2-2; D is unresolved. The length of the CDR3 is 14 residues. V was clipped by 3 bases and J by 1 base, with 7 bases between them. The germline V gene has CDR1 SGHTS and CDR2 YDEGEE. Written as DNA, the CDR3 is TGTGCCAGCAGCTCACATGAGAACACCGGGGAGCTGTTTTTT. Protein: CASSSHENTGELFF.